This T cell receptor beta chain derives from a study of identical twins. TCRdb reprocessed the 5' RACE reads with MiXCR, giving one entry per CDR3 protein. The data show roughly 770,000 distinct CDR3 sequences, with roughly 18% seen just once and around 13% held by the top ten. The V gene lost 6 bases and the J gene lost 2 bases, with 17 bases spanning the gap. Germline assignment: CDR1 DFQATT and CDR2 SNEGSKA (reference sequence). The CDR3 covers 14 residues. Study-wide results and caveats: Cord blood beta clonotypes present at high abundance carried fewer insertions; no such pattern appeared in memory repertoires. Some out-of-frame alpha sequences were shared by twins, and these showed excess low generation probability.

Comments on this clonotype: As yet, its antigen is unknown.

Another study also made use of these data, one on T cells expressing NK-cell markers. Per that paper: Eight donors were sequenced, seven testing HCMV-seropositive and one testing seronegative.

This rearrangement joins TRBV20-1 to TRBJ2-7; maybe TRBD2 (7 bases). What was sequenced was PBMCs. This TCR was recovered from a woman aged 18 to 35 in good health. The CDR3 sequence is CSARWGEGAYEQYF. CDR3 bases: TGCAGTGCCAGATGGGGGGAGGGGGCCTACGAGCAGTACTTC.